This T cell receptor beta chain derives from a study of STAT3 mutations in large granular lymphocyte leukemia. Study details: Canonical activating STAT3 mutations were detected in roughly half of the longitudinally sequenced T-LGLL patients. Over half of T-LGLL patients had one or more immunosuppressive regimens.

V was trimmed by 5 bases and J by 4 bases, leaving 12 bases between them. The germline gives CDR1 SEHNR, CDR2 FQNEAQ (reference sequence). The CDR3 covers 14 residues. Study-wide results and caveats: Clonal expansion was inferred from samples taken at other timepoints. Every T-LGLL patient had at least one immunodominant TCRbeta clonotype.

The data were produced by immunoSEQ multiplex PCR, yet TCRdb's version contains in-frame clones alone and is incomplete. Of under 9,500 clones listed, 75% to 95% were seen once; the top ten hold roughly half. In regard to this clone: The antigen is unknown.

Material for sequencing was peripheral blood mononuclear cells. The origin of this receptor is a man in his fifties with T-cell large granular lymphocyte leukemia. Some clones in this sample may be carry-over from other donors' samples. This chain connects TRBV7-9 to TRBJ1-5; TRBD1 might be the D (6 bases). For the CDR3, the DNA is TGTGCCAGCAGCCGCACCCAGGGGAATCAGCCCCAGCATTTT. This codes for CASSRTQGNQPQHF.